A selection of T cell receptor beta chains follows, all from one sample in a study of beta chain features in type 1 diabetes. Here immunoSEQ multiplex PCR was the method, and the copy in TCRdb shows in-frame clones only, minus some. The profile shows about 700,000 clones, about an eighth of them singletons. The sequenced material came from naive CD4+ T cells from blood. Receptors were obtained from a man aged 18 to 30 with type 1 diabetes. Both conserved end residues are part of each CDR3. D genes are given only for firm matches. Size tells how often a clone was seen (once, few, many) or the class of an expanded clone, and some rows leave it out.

CASSPSAGSVQETQYF,TGTGCCAGCTCTCCGTCGGCAGGGTCTGTCCAAGAGACCCAGTACTTC,few,TRBV18,.,TRBJ2-5
CASSLGGAQYF,TGTGCCAGCAGCTTGGGAGGGGCCCAGTACTTC,.,TRBV5-4,.,TRBJ2-5
CAWCVSSGNTIYF,TGTGCCTGGTGTGTGAGCTCTGGAAACACCATATATTTT,.,TRBV30,.,TRBJ1-3
CASSLGTDSPLHF,TGCGCCAGCAGCTTGGGGACAGATTCACCCCTCCACTTT,few,TRBV5-1,.,TRBJ1-6
CAARQVQPVRELFF,TGTGCCGCTCGACAGGTCCAGCCCGTTCGGGAGCTGTTTTTT,few,TRBV6-1,.,TRBJ2-2
CASSDDYQIYNEQFF,TGTGCCAGCAGTGACGACTACCAAATCTACAATGAGCAGTTCTTC,few,TRBV6-1,.,TRBJ2-1
CASSSLRGPSGANVLTF,TGTGCCAGCAGCTCCCTCCGGGGCCCCTCTGGGGCCAACGTCCTGACTTTC,.,TRBV7-2,.,TRBJ2-6
CASSSGQVVVDTEAFF,TGTGCCAGCAGTTCCGGACAGGTTGTCGTGGACACTGAAGCTTTCTTT,.,TRBV28,TRBD1,TRBJ1-1
CATNGGGTDTQYF,TGTGCCACCAACGGGGGGGGCACAGATACGCAGTATTTT,.,TRBV15,TRBD2,TRBJ2-3
CASSQDGPPRGQTSGNTIYF,TGCGCCAGCAGCCAAGATGGACCCCCTCGGGGACAGACCTCTGGAAACACCATATATTTT,.,TRBV4-1,TRBD1,TRBJ1-3
CAFERGVTDTQYF,TGTGCCTTCGAGCGGGGGGTCACAGATACGCAGTATTTT,.,TRBV30,TRBD2,TRBJ2-3
CASSLDRENTEAFF,TGTGCCAGCAGCTTGGACAGGGAGAACACTGAAGCTTTCTTT,few,TRBV5-4,.,TRBJ1-1
CASSTTGTDTQYF,TGTGCCAGCAGCACTACGGGCACAGATACGCAGTATTTT,.,TRBV9,.,TRBJ2-3
CASSLVGSTEAFF,TGTGCCAGCAGCTTAGTCGGGAGCACTGAAGCTTTCTTT,.,TRBV11-1,.,TRBJ1-1
CAWSPSYNEQFF,TGTGCCTGGAGTCCTTCGTACAATGAGCAGTTCTTC,.,TRBV30,.,TRBJ2-1
CASSELRLAGGPTDTQYF,TGTGCCAGCAGTGAATTGAGACTAGCGGGGGGGCCCACAGATACGCAGTATTTT,few,TRBV25-1,TRBD2,TRBJ2-3
CASSYPPQETQYF,TGTGCCAGCAGTTACCCCCCACAAGAGACCCAGTACTTC,.,TRBV6-6,.,TRBJ2-5
CASRRGDSENSPLHF,TGTGCCAGCAGACGTGGGGACTCCGAAAATTCACCCCTCCACTTT,.,TRBV9,.,TRBJ1-6
CASSSGQGGPNTEAFF,TGTGCCAGCAGCTCGGGACAGGGGGGACCGAACACTGAAGCTTTCTTT,.,TRBV7-9,TRBD1,TRBJ1-1
CAAGASTDTQYF,TGTGCCGCCGGGGCCTCCACAGATACGCAGTATTTT,.,TRBV2,.,TRBJ2-3
CSVEAQAGGEQYF,TGCAGCGTTGAAGCCCAGGCAGGTGGCGAGCAGTACTTC,few,TRBV29-1,.,TRBJ2-7
CASSFMGGLQETQYF,TGCGCCAGCAGCTTCATGGGCGGATTGCAAGAGACCCAGTACTTC,few,TRBV5-1,.,TRBJ2-5
CASTEGGYEQYF,TGTGCCAGCACCGAGGGGGGGTACGAGCAGTACTTC,.,TRBV2,.,TRBJ2-7
CAISVGGYEQYF,TGTGCCATCAGTGTTGGAGGCTACGAGCAGTACTTC,.,TRBV10-3,.,TRBJ2-7
CASSPSQGMNTEAFF,TGTGCCAGCAGCCCAAGCCAGGGGATGAACACTGAAGCTTTCTTT,.,TRBV7-9,.,TRBJ1-1
CASSVGLTGQATGYTF,TGCGCCAGCAGCGTCGGCTTGACGGGACAGGCTACGGGCTACACCTTC,few,TRBV5-1,TRBD1,TRBJ1-2
CASRDRGGEQYF,TGCGCCAGCAGGGACAGGGGAGGGGAGCAGTACTTC,few,TRBV10-2,TRBD1,TRBJ2-7
CASSTQGVGSPQHF,TGTGCCAGCAGCACCCAAGGGGTGGGCTCGCCCCAGCATTTT,.,TRBV16,.,TRBJ1-5
CASSLGPGLADF,TGTGCCAGCAGCTTAGGCCCGGGACTGGCAGACTTC,few,TRBV7-8,.,TRBJ2-5
CASSPANSGNTIYF,TGTGCCAGCTCACCAGCAAACTCTGGAAACACCATATATTTT,few,TRBV18,.,TRBJ1-3
CASSLGTDSNQPQHF,TGTGCCAGCAGCTTGGGGACAGATAGCAATCAGCCCCAGCATTTT,few,TRBV5-8,.,TRBJ1-5
CAISEGGTEAFF,TGTGCCATCTCGGAGGGGGGCACTGAAGCTTTCTTT,few,TRBV10-3,.,TRBJ1-1
CASRHSGGLQRELFF,TGTGCCAGCAGACATAGCGGGGGTTTGCAGCGGGAGCTGTTTTTT,few,TRBV7-9,TRBD2,TRBJ2-2
CASSQVPWWGRGSTDTQYF,TGCGCCAGCAGCCAAGTCCCCTGGTGGGGCAGGGGGAGCACAGATACGCAGTATTTT,few,TRBV4-1,TRBD1,TRBJ2-3
CASSLGTGANQPQHF,TGCGCCAGCAGCTTAGGGACAGGGGCGAATCAGCCCCAGCATTTT,.,TRBV5-1,TRBD1,TRBJ1-5
CASSQMRDRGLSNQPQHF,TGCGCCAGCAGCCAAATGCGGGACAGGGGGCTCAGCAATCAGCCCCAGCATTTT,few,TRBV4-1,TRBD1,TRBJ1-5
CASMGSGEKLFF,TGCGCCAGCATGGGTTCTGGTGAAAAACTGTTTTTT,few,TRBV5-1,.,TRBJ1-4
CASKERGGTDTQYF,TGTGCCAGCAAAGAGCGCGGGGGCACAGATACGCAGTATTTT,few,TRBV6-1,.,TRBJ2-3
CAIKAGGFNEQFF,TGTGCCATCAAAGCGGGGGGGTTCAATGAGCAGTTCTTC,few,TRBV10-3,TRBD2,TRBJ2-1
CASGLGQPYNEQFF,TGTGCCAGCGGCCTCGGGCAACCGTACAATGAGCAGTTCTTC,few,TRBV7-2,.,TRBJ2-1
CASSLAGYTEAFF,TGTGCCAGCAGCTTAGCAGGGTACACTGAAGCTTTCTTT,.,TRBV7-2,.,TRBJ1-1
CSVEDPGLSSGNTIYF,TGCAGCGTTGAAGATCCAGGTCTGAGCTCTGGAAACACCATATATTTT,.,TRBV29-1,.,TRBJ1-3
CASSFLRGITSTDTQYF,TGCGCCAGCAGCTTCCTACGGGGGATTACTAGCACAGATACGCAGTATTTT,few,TRBV5-1,.,TRBJ2-3
CASSLAQGGYGYTF,TGCGCCAGCAGCTTGGCTCAGGGCGGCTATGGCTACACCTTC,few,TRBV5-1,.,TRBJ1-2
CAISESYHDTQYF,TGTGCCATCAGTGAGTCGTACCATGATACGCAGTATTTT,few,TRBV10-3,.,TRBJ2-3
CASSAGEVASGGETQYF,TGTGCCAGCAGTGCGGGGGAAGTGGCTAGCGGGGGAGAGACCCAGTACTTC,few,TRBV25-1,TRBD2,TRBJ2-5
CASSQDTAYGYTF,TGTGCCAGCAGCCAAGACACAGCTTATGGCTACACCTTC,.,TRBV14,.,TRBJ1-2
CSASLSGGYTF,TGCAGTGCTAGTTTATCCGGGGGCTACACCTTC,.,TRBV20-1,.,TRBJ1-2
CASSFQGSGAKNIQYF,TGTGCCAGCAGCTTCCAGGGGTCGGGAGCCAAAAACATTCAGTACTTC,few,TRBV7-8,.,TRBJ2-4
CASEKGTVGYTGELFF,TGTGCCAGTGAGAAGGGGACGGTGGGGTACACCGGGGAGCTGTTTTTT,.,TRBV19,.,TRBJ2-2
CSVEPSSGNTIYF,TGCAGCGTTGAACCGAGCTCTGGAAACACCATATATTTT,.,TRBV29-1,.,TRBJ1-3
CAARGGANEKLFF,TGTGCCGCCCGAGGGGGAGCTAATGAAAAACTGTTTTTT,.,TRBV10-3,.,TRBJ1-4
CASSVNPSTGREQYF,TGTGCCAGCAGTGTGAATCCCTCTACTGGACGCGAGCAGTACTTC,.,TRBV6-1,.,TRBJ2-7
CAWSEGTGGVTETQYF,TGTGCCTGGAGTGAGGGGACAGGGGGCGTAACGGAGACCCAGTACTTC,.,TRBV30,TRBD1,TRBJ2-5
CSVEVWGTAKNIQYF,TGCAGCGTTGAAGTTTGGGGGACAGCCAAAAACATTCAGTACTTC,once,TRBV29-1,.,TRBJ2-4
CASSLGQDNTEAFF,TGTGCCAGCAGCTTAGGGCAGGATAACACTGAAGCTTTCTTT,few,TRBV7-2,.,TRBJ1-1
CASSDAWGRTEAFF,TGTGCCAGCAGCGACGCGTGGGGACGCACTGAAGCTTTCTTT,.,TRBV6-1,.,TRBJ1-1